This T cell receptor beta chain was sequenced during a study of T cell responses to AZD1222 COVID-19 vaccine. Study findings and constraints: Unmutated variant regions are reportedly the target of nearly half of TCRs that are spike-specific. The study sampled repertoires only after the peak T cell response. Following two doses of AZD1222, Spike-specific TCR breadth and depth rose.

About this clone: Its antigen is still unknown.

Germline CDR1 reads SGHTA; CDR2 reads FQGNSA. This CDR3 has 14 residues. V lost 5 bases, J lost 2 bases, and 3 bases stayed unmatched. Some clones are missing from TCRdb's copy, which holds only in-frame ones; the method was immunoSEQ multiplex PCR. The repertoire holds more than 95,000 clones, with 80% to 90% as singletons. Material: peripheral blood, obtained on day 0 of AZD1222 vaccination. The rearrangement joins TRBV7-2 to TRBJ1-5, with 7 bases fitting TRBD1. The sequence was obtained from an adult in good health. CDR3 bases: TGTGCCAGCAGCGCAGGGGGAGGCAATCAGCCCCAGCATTTT. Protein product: CASSAGGGNQPQHF.